Sequencing of this T cell receptor beta chain was carried out in a study of T cells in localized non-small cell lung cancer. General observations from the study: With higher T cell density in blood came longer overall survival. The greatest T cell clonality was found in uninvolved adjacent lung (higher than in tumor). Median around 56 top-100 tumor clones were shared with paired adjacent lung. Sequencing involved a lone tumor region, leaving heterogeneity possible.

Note on this clone: What it binds is unknown.

Clones were read by immunoSEQ multiplex PCR, and TCRdb kept only the in-frame ones, dropping some. The repertoire holds about 18,000 clones, with 91% as singletons. V shed 6 bases and J shed 4 bases, with 10 bases lying between them. CDR1 MNHNS and CDR2 SASEGT come from the germline V gene. The CDR3 contains 13 residues. The receptor comes from a woman between 35 and 70 years old with stage I lung adenocarcinoma. Source: peripheral blood, taken before any cancer treatment. The rearrangement joins TRBV6-1 to TRBJ1-3; D not resolved. The CDR3 region has the DNA TGTGCCAGCAGCGATGGACCCGGAAACACCATATATTTT. Translation gives CASSDGPGNTIYF.